The entry that follows covers one T cell receptor beta chain sequence. The antigen is unknown. Carrying unique molecular identifiers, the cDNA also gained a universal primer site through template switching. TCRdb redid the calling of the 5' RACE reads with MiXCR, one entry per CDR3 protein. The sample lists roughly 630,000 distinct CDR3 sequences, 7% to 7.5% occurring once. This specimen comes from a study of identical twins. Germline loops: CDR1 SGHRS, CDR2 YFSETQ. J was trimmed by 8 bases and V by 4 bases; bases with no gene match: 11. The CDR3 sequence is 15 residues long. Study observations and caveats: Abundant beta clonotypes from cord blood had fewer insertions, unlike memory repertoires, which showed none. Among beta out-of-frame sequences, excess sharing between twins appeared weaker.

The sample also formed part of further work on yellow fever vaccine responses in identical twins. That source adds: Twins reportedly appeared to share part of their vaccine T cell response while keeping part individual.

The sequencing sample was made of PBMCs. The source of this sequence is a woman between 18 and 29 years old in good health. The chain recombines TRBV5-1 with TRBJ2-1; 8 bases line up with TRBD2. The CDR3 region has the DNA TGCGCCAGCAGCCAGGGACTAGGGGGTGGTCATGAGCAGTTCTTC. Amino acid sequence: CASSQGLGGGHEQFF.